Here is one T cell receptor beta chain with its context. The data belong to a study of cytomegalovirus exposure and HLA in healthy donors. PCR employed 60 Vbeta and 13 Jbeta primers. Original processing notes: Counted up in a later analysis, unique TCR beta chains came to about 80 million, with around 10 million shared. Assay: immunoSEQ multiplex PCR; the TCRdb copy retains only in-frame clones and omits some. That table supplies the V and J calls and clone size; D and trimming were determined from the DNA. This table has some 100,000 clones, roughly 80% appearing once. The CDR3 has 15 amino acids. Looked up from germline, CDR1 is SGDLS and CDR2 is YYNGEE. V was shortened by 3 bases and J by 2 bases, with 12 bases between the two germline ends.

This chain joins TRBV9 and TRBJ1-3, with D unclear. The sample was PBMCs. The receptor was derived from a male donor in good health and CMV-seropositive. As DNA, the CDR3 is TGTGCCAGCAGCGCCTCGTCCTTCCCTGGAAACACCATATATTTT. This gives the protein CASSASSFPGNTIYF.